This TCR beta chain was documented in a study of sequential checkpoint blockade in melanoma. Per germline, CDR1 SGHNT and CDR2 YYREEE (reference sequence). This CDR3 comprises 14 residues. V was shortened by 3 bases and J by 9 bases, with 13 bases between the two germline ends. Only in-frame clones appear in the TCRdb table, and some are missing; sequencing was by immunoSEQ multiplex PCR. The table records roughly 20,000 clones, 69% of them present only once. Treatment in this sample: randomized to nivolumab then ipilimumab (arm A) or the reverse (arm B). The clonotype was recovered from a human donor with melanoma. The chain links TRBV5-4 to TRBJ1-6; tentatively, D is TRBD1 (6 bases). The source was CD8+ T cells sorted from blood (inferred from file names), collected from a patient given nivolumab and ipilimumab in sequence. Here the CDR3 reads CASSYGGLGSPLHF. Written as DNA, the CDR3 is TGTGCCAGCAGCTACGGGGGGCTTGGTTCACCCCTCCACTTT.